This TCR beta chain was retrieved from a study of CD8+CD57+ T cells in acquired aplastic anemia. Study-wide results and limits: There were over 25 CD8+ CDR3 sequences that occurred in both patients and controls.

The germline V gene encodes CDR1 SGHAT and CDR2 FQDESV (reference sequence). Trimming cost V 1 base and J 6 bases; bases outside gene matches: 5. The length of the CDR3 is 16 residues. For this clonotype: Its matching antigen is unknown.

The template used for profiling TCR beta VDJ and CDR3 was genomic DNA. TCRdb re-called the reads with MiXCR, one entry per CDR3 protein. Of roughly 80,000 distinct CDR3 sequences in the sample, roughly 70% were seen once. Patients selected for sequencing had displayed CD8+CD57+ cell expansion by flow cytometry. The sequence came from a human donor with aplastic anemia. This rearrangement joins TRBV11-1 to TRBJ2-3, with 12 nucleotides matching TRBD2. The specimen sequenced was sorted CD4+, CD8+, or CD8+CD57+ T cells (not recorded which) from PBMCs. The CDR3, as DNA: TGTGCCAGCAGCTTAGGACTAGCGGGAGCTTCGGATACGCAGTATTTT. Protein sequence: CASSLGLAGASDTQYF.